This is a list of T cell receptor beta chains from one sample in a study of cytomegalovirus exposure and HLA in healthy donors. The repertoire was sequenced with immunoSEQ multiplex PCR; TCRdb's copy has only in-frame clones and lacks some. The sample has about 250,000 clones, approximately 70% seen once. Input material: PBMCs. The receptors were gathered from a female donor in good health and CMV-seronegative. Each CDR3 is given with its conserved first and last residue. A D gene is named only where the DNA matches it firmly. Only part of the rows carry a size: once, few, many, or a class if the clone is expanded.

V gene	J gene	clone size	D gene	CDR3 DNA	CDR3 protein
TRBV6-5	TRBJ1-1	NA	NA	TGTGCCAGCAGTTACCTTCAGGGAGGGGGGAACACTGAAGCTTTCTTT	CASSYLQGGGNTEAFF
TRBV11-2	TRBJ2-7	NA	TRBD2	TGTGCCAGCAGCCAACCCCTAGCGGTAGTCGCCTACGAGCAGTACTTC	CASSQPLAVVAYEQYF
TRBV18	TRBJ1-4	NA	TRBD1	TGTGCCAGCTCACCATTCGGGAGAGACCGGAGGGGGACAGGGATCGAAAAACTGTTTTTT	CASSPFGRDRRGTGIEKLFF
TRBV18	TRBJ1-5	NA	TRBD1	TGTGCCAGCTCACCCGGACAGGGATCCGATCAGCCCCAGCATTTT	CASSPGQGSDQPQHF
TRBV4-2	TRBJ1-6	NA	TRBD1	TGTGCCAGCAGCCAAGATGACAGGGGGAATTCACCCCTCCACTTT	CASSQDDRGNSPLHF
TRBV14	TRBJ2-1	NA	NA	TGTGCCAGCAGCCAAACAATGTTCGGGAACAATGAGCAGTTCTTC	CASSQTMFGNNEQFF
TRBV7-9	TRBJ2-7	few	NA	TGTGCCAGCAGCGTGACAGGTAACTCCTACGAGCAGTACTTC	CASSVTGNSYEQYF
TRBV5-4	TRBJ1-2	few	NA	TGTGCCAGCAGCTTGGATCCGCTAGCTAACTATGGCTACACCTTC	CASSLDPLANYGYTF
TRBV5-4	TRBJ1-6	NA	NA	TGTGCCAGCAGCCAAAGCGGGGGTACCAATTCACCCCTCCACTTT	CASSQSGGTNSPLHF
TRBV6-5	TRBJ1-3	NA	NA	TGTGCCAGCAGTTTGTCCGCTCCTAGGAGAGACACCATATATTTT	CASSLSAPRRDTIYF
TRBV15	TRBJ2-7	NA	TRBD1	TGTGCCACCAGCAGAGATCCCCGGACAGGGGGCTACGAGCAGTACTTC	CATSRDPRTGGYEQYF
TRBV28	TRBJ1-2	NA	TRBD1	TGTGCCAGCAGTCTAGACAGGGGTGACTATGGCTACACCTTC	CASSLDRGDYGYTF
TRBV9	TRBJ2-6	NA	TRBD1	TGTGCCAGCAGCGTACCCCGGACAGGGGGCAGCATTGGGGCCAACGTCCTGACTTTC	CASSVPRTGGSIGANVLTF
TRBV5-6	TRBJ2-7	NA	NA	TGTGCCAGCAGCGTCGACAGGCTCGGGTCCTACGAGCAGTACTTC	CASSVDRLGSYEQYF
TRBV6-6	TRBJ2-1	NA	NA	TGTGCCAGCAGTTACTCTAGCCTAGAGCAGTTCTTC	CASSYSSLEQFF
TRBV13	TRBJ2-5	NA	TRBD2	TGTGCCAGCAGCTCCCCGACTAGCGGGGGCGAAGAGACCCAGTACTTC	CASSSPTSGGEETQYF
TRBV25-1	TRBJ2-5	NA	NA	TGTGCCACCCCGTCGTACCCTAGTCGAGAGACCCAGTACTTC	CATPSYPSRETQYF